This TCR beta chain was sequenced in a study of T cell repertoires in cytomegalovirus infection (dated 2019 in TCRdb). Concerning the study at large: The HLA type of each donor mattered for the analysis, because public TCR beta signatures pointed to carriage of CMV infection along with the matching HLA type.

With regard to this clonotype: Its antigen is not yet known. No clone much larger than this one lies a single base away; base qualities are absent.

Relative to germline, V is 0 bases shorter and J is 1 base shorter, with 12 bases between their ends. In the germline V gene (reference sequence), CDR1 corresponds to LNHNV and CDR2 to YYDKDF. The cysteine opens and the phenylalanine closes a CDR3 of 16 amino acids. The read is trimmed to its CDR3 DNA, 48 bases read in frame from base 1. Points the paper makes about the study in general: The ex vivo response was dominated by HLA-C-restricted CMV-specific TCR beta clonotypes, which also provided the single most frequent clonotype in two of eight donors. In both this cohort and an independent cohort of under 450 donors, the cumulative frequency of public TCR beta family members distinguished carriers of CMV infection plus the relevant HLA type.

Sequencing used an Illumina HiSeq 1500. Using fastp at Q25 and MiXCR, TCRdb reprocessed the public reads and kept productive beta chains. CDR3 protein duplicates are merged, each entry listing the most common genes and DNA. The sample contains 500,000 to 600,000 distinct CDR3 sequences, 16% of them found a single time. The top ten constitute about 24% of the sample. The receptor was isolated from a human donor in good health (CMV status not recorded). Some clones in this sample may be carry-over from other donors' samples. Here the chain combines TRBV15 and TRBJ1-1; the best D guess is TRBD1, with 6 bases matching. Sequenced input: CD8+ T cells from PBMCs. The DNA sequence is given as TGTGCCACCAGCAGAGAGGGGGGCTTAGAGAACACTGAAGCTTTCTTT. Its protein reads: CATSREGGLENTEAFF. Full variable domain (CDR3 extended with the reference TRBV15 and TRBJ1-1 proteins): DAMVIQNPRYQVTQFGKPVTLSCSQTLNHNVMYWYQQKSSQAPKLLFHYYDKDFNNEADTPDNFQSRRPNTSFCFLDIRSPGLGDTAMYLCATSREGGLENTEAFFGQGTRLTVV.